The TCR beta chain described here comes from a study of T-cell memory formation after mild COVID-19. In the case of this clonotype: Its matching antigen is unknown.

TCRdb re-derived calls from the 5' RACE reads in MiXCR, one entry per CDR3 protein. The sample includes around 200,000 distinct CDR3 sequences, over 9% of them seen just once. Study conclusions and caveats: The study found contracting CD4+ clones mainly in CM and EM and contracting CD8+ clones in EMRA.

CDR1 SEHNR and CDR2 FQNEAQ come from the germline V gene (reference sequence). The CDR3 has 16 residues. Trimming stripped 3 bases from V and 2 bases from J, with 15 bases between. The chain couples TRBV7-9 to TRBJ2-3; D may be TRBD2 (5 bases). Sequenced input: PBMCs or a T cell subset sorted from them (not recorded which). This TCR was sampled from a man aged 18 to 30 who had mild COVID-19 (a few samples of this study predate the infection). Cell type and time point are not known. CDR3 DNA sequence: TGTGCCAGCAGCTTTCTCCCCGGACTTAACACAGATACGCAGTATTTT. Residues: CASSFLPGLNTDTQYF.